The 21 T cell receptor beta chains reported below all come from one sample, sequenced in a study of blood T cell repertoires in COVID-19. The assay was immunoSEQ multiplex PCR, and TCRdb's table has in-frame clones only and misses some. The sample has some 180,000 clones; more than 80% are singletons. The specimen sequenced was peripheral blood. All receptors come from a middle-aged woman with COVID-19, enrolled during active disease.

The chain is built from TRBV12-3 or TRBV12-4 and TRBJ2-2; weak D call: TRBD1 (5 bases). The CDR3 has 13 residues. Trimming pared 6 bases from V and 7 bases from J, leaving 12 bases between. The CDR3 region is CASSQTVNGELFF. Here the CDR3 DNA reads TGTGCCAGCAGCCAGACAGTGAACGGGGAGCTGTTTTTT.

V usage is TRBV19 and J usage is TRBJ1-1; D gene ambiguous. Germline V gene sequence: CDR1 LNHDA, CDR2 SQIVND (reference sequence). The CDR3 loop spans 12 amino acids. V was cut by 6 bases and J by 1 base, with 6 bases left in between. CDR3 loop: CASREGNTEAFF. CDR3 bases: TGTGCCAGTAGAGAGGGGAACACTGAAGCTTTCTTT.

The chain employs TRBV6-5 and TRBJ1-3; D remains ambiguous. Germline assignment: CDR1 MNHEY and CDR2 SVGAGI. Trimming shortened V by 10 bases and J by 8 bases, and 21 bases separated the two germline ends. The CDR3 length is 14 residues. The CDR3 bases are TGTGCCACAAGCGGGGTTCACGTAAGGGACACCATATATTTT. This sequence encodes CATSGVHVRDTIYF.

The table lists this clone with a few counts. The genes are TRBV7-9 and TRBJ1-2; tentative D call: TRBD1 (5 bases). CDR3 length: 15 residues. CDR1 and CDR2 from the germline V gene are SEHNR and FQNEAQ (reference sequence). V lost 5 bases and J 4 bases, leaving 17 bases between the germline ends. In DNA form, the CDR3 reads TGTGCCAGCAGCACGCTGGGAGGGCAGGGCTATGGCTACACCTTC. This sequence encodes CASSTLGGQGYGYTF.

This clone occurred a few times. This sequence joins TRBV19 and TRBJ1-5; the match to TRBD1 covers 7 bases. After removal of 7 bases from V and 6 bases from J, the junction contained 18 bases not matched to a gene. From germline, CDR1 is LNHDA and CDR2 SQIVND (reference sequence). The CDR3 runs 17 residues. The CDR3 region is CASTFPSTGARSQPQHF. The CDR3 DNA is TGTGCCAGTACCTTCCCGAGCACAGGGGCGAGAAGTCAGCCCCAGCATTTT.

The chain uses TRBV6-2 or TRBV6-3 and TRBJ2-7, with 7 bases lining up with TRBD1. The CDR3 loop spans 11 amino acids. V shed 5 bases, J shed 7 bases, and the junction held 2 bases outside the gene matches. Per the germline V gene, CDR1 is MNHEY and CDR2 is SVGEGT. DNA of the CDR3: TGTGCCAGCAGTACGGACAGGGAGCAGTACTTC. Translated: CASSTDREQYF.

The V gene is TRBV27, the J gene TRBJ2-7, with 10 positions matching TRBD2. Germline V gene lookup returns CDR1 MNHEY and CDR2 SMNVEV (reference sequence). V was pared by 4 bases and J by 4 bases, with 1 base of the junction left unmatched. The CDR3 consists of 13 residues. The CDR3 reads CASSWTSGYEQYF. CDR3 nucleotides: TGTGCCAGCAGTTGGACTAGCGGATACGAGCAGTACTTC.

The V and J genes are TRBV6-5 and TRBJ1-5, with D possibly TRBD1 on 6 matching bases. Germline lookup yields CDR1 MNHEY and CDR2 SVGAGI. CDR3 length: 15 amino acids. With 6 bases removed from V and 0 bases from J, the gap between germline ends came to 12 bases. The CDR3: CASRRGGFSNQPQHF. The CDR3 DNA reads as TGTGCCAGCAGGAGGGGGGGATTTAGCAATCAGCCCCAGCATTTT.

V gene TRBV7-8 combines with J gene TRBJ2-1; 8 bases are a match to TRBD2. This CDR3 is 15 amino acids long. CDR1 SGHVS and CDR2 FQNEAQ come from the germline V gene. V trimming: 3 bases; J trimming: 6 bases; junction bases outside the gene matches: 7. The CDR3 here is CASSLSFGRANEQFF. CDR3 bases: TGTGCCAGCAGCTTGAGTTTCGGGAGGGCCAATGAGCAGTTCTTC.

J is TRBJ2-1 and V is TRBV5-4; TRBD2 agrees at 16 bases. V trimming: 7 bases; J trimming: 8 bases; junction bases outside the gene matches: 9. Germline V lookup: CDR1 SGHNT, CDR2 YYREEE (reference sequence). The CDR3 has 16 amino acids. CDR3 sequence: CASSYSGLAGGYEQFF. CDR3 bases: TGTGCCAGCTCTTACTCGGGACTAGCGGGAGGGTATGAGCAGTTCTTC.

For the CDR3, the DNA is TGTGCCAGCAGTTTAGGAGACCCCTACAATGAGCAGTTCTTC. It is translated as CASSLGDPYNEQFF. The chain joins TRBV27 to TRBJ2-1; D is uncertain. The V end was cut by 2 bases, the J end by 2 bases, with 7 bases between. Germline CDR1 is MNHEY and CDR2 is SMNVEV (reference sequence). This CDR3 region has 14 residues.

This chain connects TRBV6-1 to TRBJ1-5; D ambiguous. The germline V gene encodes CDR1 MNHNS and CDR2 SASEGT. The CDR3 loop spans 15 amino acids. V was clipped by 2 bases and J by 0 bases, with 8 bases between them. The CDR3 DNA reads as TGTGCCAGCAGTGAATGGGAGGTTAGCAATCAGCCCCAGCATTTT. Amino acids: CASSEWEVSNQPQHF.

The CDR3 here is CAISDPGQGYNEQFF. The DNA for the CDR3 is TGTGCCATCAGCGATCCGGGACAGGGGTACAATGAGCAGTTCTTC. This chain uses TRBV10-3 with TRBJ2-1, with 10 bases aligning to TRBD1. V shed 6 bases, J shed 4 bases, and the junction held 6 bases outside the gene matches. Germline values: CDR1 ENHRY, CDR2 SYGVKD. The CDR3 is 15 residues long.

The J gene is TRBJ2-4, the V gene TRBV28, with D perhaps matching TRBD1 (6 bases). Trimming left V 11 bases short and J 9 bases short, with 17 bases between. CDR1 and CDR2 (germline): MDHEN, SYDVKM. The CDR3 has 12 residues. The CDR3 nucleotides are TGTGCCTCAGGGGATTTGCGCGTCATTCAGTACTTC. Its protein product is CASGDLRVIQYF.

This clone has a single count. The genes are TRBV7-9 and TRBJ1-5, with 9 bases identical to TRBD1. The V gene's germline CDR1 is SEHNR and CDR2 FQNEAQ (reference sequence). Trimming cost V 5 bases and J 1 base; bases outside gene matches: 0. The CDR3 has 14 residues. CDR3 loop: CASSGQGSNQPQHF. The CDR3 coding sequence is TGTGCCAGCAGCGGACAGGGGAGCAATCAGCCCCAGCATTTT.

The CDR3 is CASSLGQGIYGYTF. In nucleotides, the CDR3 is TGTGCCAGTAGCCTAGGACAGGGGATTTATGGCTACACCTTC. This chain joins TRBV19 and TRBJ1-2; the match to TRBD1 covers 9 bases. CDR1 is LNHDA and CDR2 is SQIVND in the germline V gene (reference sequence). Trimming took 6 bases from V and 5 from J; bases not matched to a gene: 7. The CDR3 has 14 amino acids.

The chain is built from TRBV5-6 and TRBJ2-7; 7 bases are a match to TRBD2. Trimming at V came to 3 bases and at J to 4 bases, leaving 4 bases not matched to a gene. The V gene's germline CDR1 is SGHDT and CDR2 YYEEEE. This CDR3 region has 13 residues. In DNA, the CDR3 is TGTGCCAGCAGCTCCACTAGCGAGTACGAGCAGTACGTC. It translates to CASSSTSEYEQYV.

This clone turned up a few times. The chain has TRBV2 and TRBJ1-5; D is unresolved. The CDR3 extends over 14 amino acids. Germline assignment: CDR1 SNHLY and CDR2 FYNNEI. Trimming cost V 2 bases and J 5 bases, with 10 bases left between them. In DNA, the CDR3 is TGTGCCAGCAGTGAATCGGGGTCCTATCAGCCCCAGCATTTT. Translation gives CASSESGSYQPQHF.

The rearrangement uses TRBV2 and TRBJ1-6, with 7 bases matching TRBD1. The V gene end was trimmed by 6 bases and the J gene end by 7 bases; junction bases not matched to a gene: 6. Germline CDR1 SNHLY, CDR2 FYNNEI. This CDR3 is 14 amino acids long. This CDR3 is CASRTGTENSPLHF. The CDR3 DNA reads TGTGCCAGCAGAACCGGGACAGAGAATTCACCCCTCCACTTT.

The CDR3 protein is CATSMAVPDTQYF. CDR3 bases: TGTGCCACCAGCATGGCGGTCCCAGATACGCAGTATTTT. This chain links TRBV15 with TRBJ2-3; D is uncertain. From germline, CDR1 is LNHNV and CDR2 YYDKDF (reference sequence). Deletions cut 4 bases from V and 4 bases from J, with 9 bases between. The CDR3 has 13 amino acids.

V and J are TRBV14 and TRBJ2-2, with TRBD2 as a possible D gene (7 bases). Deletions cut 4 bases from V and 5 bases from J, with 17 bases between. The CDR3 sequence is 16 residues long. Germline CDR1 is SGHDN and CDR2 is FVKESK. The CDR3 is CASSPNAGARTGELFF. CDR3 in DNA: TGTGCCAGCAGCCCGAACGCGGGGGCAAGGACCGGGGAGCTGTTTTTT.